The 4 T cell receptor beta chains listed next were all sequenced from one sample in a study of CD8 T cells in Susac syndrome. RNA amounts of roughly 0.5 to 1 ug underwent reverse transcription with random hexamers. TCRdb fed the immunoSEQ multiplex PCR reads into MiXCR, producing one record per CDR3 protein. Of about 150,000 distinct CDR3 sequences in the sample, around 95% were seen once. Sequenced sample: CD8+ T cells from PBMCs. The receptors here all came from a human donor with multiple sclerosis.

This chain links TRBV15 with TRBJ1-2, with TRBD1 identical over 7 bases. The V gene's germline CDR1 is LNHNV and CDR2 YYDKDF (reference sequence). J was trimmed by 0 bases and V by 5 bases; bases with no gene match: 3. This CDR3 has 14 residues. The CDR3 DNA reads TGTGCCACCAGCGGGGACAGTTCTAACTATGGCTACACCTTC. Amino acids: CATSGDSSNYGYTF.

The gene calls are TRBV11-1 and TRBJ2-4; unclear D gene. V lost 0 bases to trimming and J lost 0 bases, with 6 bases between them. The CDR3 totals 15 residues. Germline V lookup: CDR1 SGHAT, CDR2 FQDESV (reference sequence). Written as DNA, the CDR3 is TGTGCCAGCAGCTTAGCGACAAGAGCCAAAAACATTCAGTACTTC. Its translation: CASSLATRAKNIQYF.

The V gene is TRBV9, the J gene TRBJ2-1; D is unclear. V dropped 4 bases and J dropped 5 bases, with 16 bases sitting between them. CDR3 size: 15 residues. Looked up from germline, CDR1 is SGDLS and CDR2 is YYNGEE. The CDR3 protein is CASSPGIGFDNEQFF. The CDR3 DNA follows: TGTGCCAGCAGCCCTGGGATCGGCTTCGACAATGAGCAGTTCTTC.

The V and J genes are TRBV29-1 and TRBJ2-5; maybe TRBD2 (5 bases). The germline gives CDR1 SQVTM, CDR2 ANQGSEA. Trimming cost V 4 bases and J 5 bases, with 29 bases left between them. The CDR3 loop spans 18 amino acids. The CDR3 bases are TGCAGCGTTGTTACTTCGGGGTCCGTTTCAGTCCGTTGGGAGACCCAGTACTTC. This sequence encodes CSVVTSGSVSVRWETQYF.